What follows are 30 T cell receptor beta chains derived from one specimen sequenced in a study of T cell responses to AZD1222 COVID-19 vaccine. Repertoires were generated with immunoSEQ multiplex PCR, while TCRdb's copy carries only in-frame clones and drops some. The sample has about 150,000 clones, 94% seen once. Sample: peripheral blood, taken on day 0 of AZD1222 vaccination. These receptors were collected from an adult in good health.

The chain couples TRBV6-5 to TRBJ1-1, with 7 bases aligning to TRBD1. The CDR3 length is 13 residues. Trimming at V came to 6 bases and at J to 6 bases, leaving 7 bases not matched to a gene. Per the germline V gene, CDR1 is MNHEY and CDR2 is SVGAGI. This CDR3 reads CASRNAGQAEAFF. The CDR3, as DNA: TGTGCCAGCAGAAATGCAGGACAGGCTGAAGCTTTCTTT.

This chain connects TRBV7-9 to TRBJ2-7; no clear D gene. CDR3 length: 15 residues. Looked up from germline, CDR1 is SEHNR and CDR2 is FQNEAQ (reference sequence). The germline V and J ends were trimmed by 1 base and 5 bases, with 15 bases remaining between them. CDR3 nucleotide sequence: TGTGCCAGCAGCTTAGGGACGGGCATGGTGGACGAGCAGTACGTC. Its translation is CASSLGTGMVDEQYV.

CDR3 protein: CASCPMEFYNEQFF. CDR3 DNA: TGTGCCAGCTGCCCCATGGAGTTCTACAATGAGCAGTTCTTC. The chain has TRBV6-2 or TRBV6-3 and TRBJ2-1; D is ambiguous. CDR3 length: 14 amino acids. Deletions cut 8 bases from V and 3 bases from J, with 14 bases between. The germline CDR1 and CDR2 sequences are MNHEY and SVGEGT.

V and J are TRBV6-5 and TRBJ2-7; the match to TRBD1 covers 7 bases. V trimming: 6 bases; J trimming: 0 bases; junction bases outside the gene matches: 5. The germline CDR1 and CDR2 sequences are MNHEY and SVGAGI. The CDR3 totals 14 residues. CDR3 loop: CASSDRDHSYEQYV. The CDR3 nucleotides read TGTGCCAGCAGCGACAGGGACCACTCCTACGAGCAGTACGTC.

The chain links TRBV19 to TRBJ1-1, with 9 bases aligning to TRBD1. Germline CDR1 reads LNHDA; CDR2 reads SQIVND (reference sequence). V shed 6 bases and J 7 bases; nucleotides not matched to a gene: 12. The CDR3 runs 15 residues. Here the CDR3 DNA reads TGTGCCAGTAGGGCCGGGACAGGGTTCTTCAGTGAAGCTTTCTTT. It codes for CASRAGTGFFSEAFF.

The chain uses TRBV7-9 and TRBJ1-1; 7 bases agree with TRBD1. Germline values: CDR1 SEHNR, CDR2 FQNEAQ (reference sequence). The CDR3 length is 14 residues. V shed 5 bases and J 5 bases; nucleotides not matched to a gene: 8. CDR3 in amino acids: CASSQKGAGTEAFF. The DNA for the CDR3 is TGTGCCAGCAGCCAAAAGGGGGCTGGAACTGAAGCTTTCTTT. The full variable domain, rest sourced from reference TRBV7-9 and TRBJ1-1, is DTGVSQNPRHKITKRGQNVTFRCDPISEHNRLYWYRQTLGQGPEFLTYFQNEAQLEKSRLLSDRFSAERPKGSFSTLEIQRTEQGDSAMYLCASSQKGAGTEAFFGQGTRLTVV.

This clone was picked up one time. The V call is TRBV6-6, the J call TRBJ1-3, with D tentatively TRBD1 (5 bases). The germline V and J ends were trimmed by 4 bases and 0 bases, with 10 bases remaining between them. The length of the CDR3 is 15 residues. Germline V gene data show CDR1 as MNHNY and CDR2 as SVGAGI (reference sequence). Here the CDR3 DNA reads TGTGCCAGCAGTTCCCTGACAGTCTCTGGAAACACCATATATTTT. Amino acid sequence: CASSSLTVSGNTIYF.

The J gene is TRBJ1-3, the V gene TRBV15; possibly TRBD1 for D (6 bases). V shed 0 bases and J shed 3 bases, with 9 bases lying between them. The germline V gene encodes CDR1 LNHNV and CDR2 YYDKDF (reference sequence). The CDR3 sequence is 15 residues long. The CDR3 sequence: CATSRDRGGGNTIYF. As DNA, the CDR3 is TGTGCCACCAGCAGAGACAGGGGTGGTGGAAACACCATATATTTT. Complete variable domain (other parts from reference TRBV15 and TRBJ1-3): DAMVIQNPRYQVTQFGKPVTLSCSQTLNHNVMYWYQQKSSQAPKLLFHYYDKDFNNEADTPDNFQSRRPNTSFCFLDIRSPGLGDTAMYLCATSRDRGGGNTIYFGEGSWLTVV.

CDR3 residues: CASSLGVNSGNTIYF. CDR3 DNA sequence: TGCGCCAGCAGCTTGGGGGTAAACTCTGGAAACACCATATATTTT. J is TRBJ1-3 and V is TRBV5-1; D gene ambiguous. The CDR3 extends over 15 amino acids. Per the germline V gene, CDR1 is SGHRS and CDR2 is YFSETQ. Trimming left V 0 bases short and J 0 bases short, with 7 bases between.

This rearrangement joins TRBV2 to TRBJ2-4; the D gene could be TRBD1 or TRBD2 (5 bases each). The CDR3 has 14 amino acids. Germline CDR1 reads SNHLY; CDR2 reads FYNNEI. The V end lost 9 bases, the J end lost 3 bases, and 15 bases lay between the germline ends. The CDR3 sequence is CASHPGTGKNIQYF. For the CDR3, the DNA is TGTGCCAGTCACCCCGGGACGGGCAAAAACATTCAGTACTTC. The complete variable domain, with remaining parts taken from reference TRBV2 and TRBJ2-4, reads EPEVTQTPSHQVTQMGQEVILRCVPISNHLYFYWYRQILGQKVEFLVSFYNNEISEKSEIFDDQFSVERPDGSNFTLKIRSTKLEDSAMYFCASHPGTGKNIQYFGAGTRLSVL.

The chain recombines TRBV5-6 with TRBJ1-5; no clear D gene. This CDR3 has 14 residues. The V end lost 1 base, the J end lost 3 bases, and 8 bases lay between the germline ends. Per the germline V gene, CDR1 is SGHDT and CDR2 is YYEEEE. The CDR3 DNA reads TGTGCCAGCAGCTTGTCGGCATTCAATCAGCCCCAGCATTTT. This codes for CASSLSAFNQPQHF. Full variable domain (outside the CDR3, taken from reference TRBV5-6 and TRBJ1-5): DAGVTQSPTHLIKTRGQQVTLRCSPKSGHDTVSWYQQALGQGPQFIFQYYEEEERQRGNFPDRFSGHQFPNYSSELNVNALLLGDSALYLCASSLSAFNQPQHFGDGTRLSIL.

The genes are TRBV7-3 and TRBJ1-3, with 7 positions matching TRBD1. Germline trimming cut 5 bases from V and 3 bases from J; bases unmatched to any gene: 7. The CDR3 is 15 residues long. Germline CDR1 and CDR2: SGHTA and FQGTGA. CDR3 nucleotide sequence: TGTGCCAGCAGCCAAGGCCCAGGGGGTGGAAACACCATATATTTT. The encoded protein is CASSQGPGGGNTIYF.

CDR3: CASSPEENTEAFF. The DNA for the CDR3 is TGCGCCAGCAGCCCCGAAGAGAACACTGAAGCTTTCTTT. V usage is TRBV4-1 and J usage is TRBJ1-1; D not certain. The germline gives CDR1 MGHRA, CDR2 YSYEKL. Trimming left V 4 bases short and J 1 base short, with 7 bases between. This CDR3 comprises 13 residues.

The rearrangement joins TRBV15 to TRBJ2-5; weak D call: TRBD2 (6 bases). The CDR3 is made up of 11 amino acids. Per germline, CDR1 LNHNV and CDR2 YYDKDF (reference sequence). V was clipped by 5 bases and J by 5 bases, with 6 bases between them. As DNA, the CDR3 is TGTGCCACCAGCGGGGGGGAGACCCAGTACTTC. Protein sequence: CATSGGETQYF.

The chain links TRBV7-2 to TRBJ1-2; the match to TRBD1 covers 7 bases. Per the germline V gene, CDR1 is SGHTA and CDR2 is FQGNSA. The CDR3 runs 16 residues. V lost 4 bases, J lost 3 bases, and 11 bases stayed unmatched. The CDR3 here is CASSSTTGRWYYGYTF. DNA for the CDR3: TGTGCCAGCAGCTCAACGACAGGGCGATGGTACTATGGCTACACCTTC.

The chain links TRBV2 to TRBJ2-7; D is unclear. Germline V gene lookup returns CDR1 SNHLY and CDR2 FYNNEI. The CDR3 spans 14 residues. The germline V and J ends were trimmed by 1 base and 2 bases, with 9 bases remaining between them. CDR3 region: CASSEGVGPYEQYV. DNA of the CDR3: TGTGCCAGCAGTGAAGGGGTAGGGCCCTACGAGCAGTACGTC.

V gene TRBV18 combines with J gene TRBJ2-5; no clear D. The CDR3 is made up of 14 amino acids. V lost 2 bases and J lost 5, with 12 bases in between. Germline assignment: CDR1 KGHSH and CDR2 LQKENI. CDR3 region: CASSPSYVTETQYF. In DNA, the CDR3 is TGTGCCAGCTCACCATCTTACGTTACTGAGACCCAGTACTTC.

This clone was recorded once. J is TRBJ1-1 and V is TRBV6-2 or TRBV6-3, with 7 bases identical to TRBD1. Germline CDR1 is MNHEY and CDR2 is SVGEGT. This CDR3 has 15 amino acids. Trimming removed 5 bases from V and 4 bases from J; junction bases left unmatched: 10. Written as DNA, the CDR3 is TGTGCCAGCAGTGCGCCGGGACAGAGAGGCACTGAAGCTTTCTTT. Translated: CASSAPGQRGTEAFF.

CDR3 in amino acids: CASSHPGQYVYGYTF. In DNA, the CDR3 is TGCGCCAGCAGCCATCCGGGACAGTACGTATATGGCTACACCTTC. The chain combines TRBV4-1 with TRBJ1-2, with 7 bases identical to TRBD1. Germline V lookup: CDR1 MGHRA, CDR2 YSYEKL. The CDR3 length is 15 residues. Unmatched junction bases numbered 9, after V lost 3 bases and J lost 5 bases.

This clone is a singleton in its sample. This rearrangement joins TRBV19 to TRBJ2-2, with 7 nucleotides matching TRBD1. The ends lost 10 bases at V and 6 bases at J; junction bases unmatched: 8. This CDR3 is 13 amino acids long. Germline V gene lookup returns CDR1 LNHDA and CDR2 SQIVND (reference sequence). The CDR3 DNA is TGTGCCACCGGACAGGTGGGGGCCGGGGAGCTGTTTTTT. It specifies CATGQVGAGELFF.

The gene calls are TRBV27 and TRBJ1-2, with TRBD1 matching 9 bases. Germline CDR1 reads MNHEY; CDR2 reads SMNVEV (reference sequence). The CDR3 is 14 amino acids. Trimming removed 4 bases from V and 8 bases from J; junction bases left unmatched: 8. For the CDR3, the DNA is TGTGCCAGCAGTTCACCGAGGACAGGGGAGGGCTACACCTTC. This codes for CASSSPRTGEGYTF.

This clone has just one count. The rearrangement joins TRBV14 to TRBJ2-3, with TRBD1 identical over 8 bases. This CDR3 is built from 16 residues. Trimming removed 2 bases from V and 4 bases from J; junction bases left unmatched: 8. From germline, CDR1 is SGHDN and CDR2 FVKESK. CDR3 DNA sequence: TGTGCCAGCAGCCAACGGACAGGGAATATCGCAGATACGCAGTATTTT. Its translation: CASSQRTGNIADTQYF.

This chain uses TRBV2 with TRBJ2-7; D possibly uses TRBD1 or TRBD2 (5 bases each). This CDR3 is built from 13 residues. Germline CDR1 reads SNHLY; CDR2 reads FYNNEI. V lost 0 bases and J lost 6, with 9 bases in between. This CDR3 reads CASSEAGVGEQYV. Here the CDR3 DNA reads TGTGCCAGCAGTGAAGCGGGGGTTGGCGAGCAGTACGTC.

The chain recombines TRBV19 with TRBJ2-3; D may be TRBD2 (5 bases). Trimming removed 5 bases from V and 2 bases from J, with 11 bases in between. The CDR3 spans 14 residues. The germline CDR1 and CDR2 sequences are LNHDA and SQIVND (reference sequence). The CDR3 DNA is TGTGCCAGTAGTCTCCAGACTACCACAGATACGCAGTATTTT. Translated: CASSLQTTTDTQYF.

The rearrangement joins TRBV27 to TRBJ1-2; D unclear. The V end lost 3 bases, the J end lost 2 bases, and 7 bases lay between the germline ends. Germline V gene sequence: CDR1 MNHEY, CDR2 SMNVEV (reference sequence). This CDR3 comprises 13 residues. CDR3 amino acids: CASSFRLNYGYTF. CDR3 in DNA: TGTGCCAGCAGTTTTAGGCTAAACTATGGCTACACCTTC.

V is TRBV3-1 (or the pseudogene TRBV3-2) and J is TRBJ2-5; 8 bases align to TRBD1. The CDR3 spans 17 residues. From germline, CDR1 is LGHDT and CDR2 YNNKEL (reference sequence). Trimming took 4 bases from V and 5 from J; bases not matched to a gene: 15. The CDR3 DNA reads as TGTGCCAGCAGCCGCGCTCGATCCCAGGGGGCGCTGGAGACCCAGTACTTC. Its protein product is CASSRARSQGALETQYF.

The rearrangement links TRBV5-5 to TRBJ1-1; TRBD1 aligns across 9 bases. Per the germline V gene, CDR1 is SGHKS and CDR2 is YYEKEE (reference sequence). The length of the CDR3 is 14 residues. The junction had 5 bases not matched to a gene; V was cut back by 7 bases and J by 1 base. In nucleotides, the CDR3 is TGTGCCAGCTTACGGACAGGGGCGAACACTGAAGCTTTCTTT. This codes for CASLRTGANTEAFF.

This clone has only one observation. J is TRBJ1-2 and V is TRBV11-2; tentatively, D is TRBD1 (6 bases). The CDR3 sequence is 14 residues long. CDR1 is SGHAT, CDR2 FQNNGV, per germline. Trimming cost V 1 base and J 6 bases, with 12 bases left between them. CDR3 amino acids: CASSLGNRVHGYTF. The CDR3 coding sequence is TGTGCCAGCAGCTTAGGGAACAGGGTCCATGGCTACACCTTC.

The chain is built from TRBV6-5 and TRBJ1-2; D is undetermined. Germline lookup yields CDR1 MNHEY and CDR2 SVGAGI. The CDR3 loop spans 15 amino acids. Trimming stripped 2 bases from V and 4 bases from J, with 14 bases between. The DNA for the CDR3 is TGTGCCAGCAGTTACAGGGAGCGGACGGTCTATGGCTACACCTTC. Amino acid sequence: CASSYRERTVYGYTF.

This sequence joins TRBV4-2 and TRBJ2-7; 9 bases are shared with TRBD1. Germline V gene sequence: CDR1 LGHNA, CDR2 YNFKEQ. The CDR3 length is 15 residues. Trimming took 0 bases from V and 5 from J; bases not matched to a gene: 5. The CDR3 region is CASSQDPTGGDEQYV. As DNA, the CDR3 is TGTGCCAGCAGCCAAGACCCGACAGGGGGGGACGAGCAGTACGTC.